This T cell receptor beta chain originates from a study of response to subunit inactivated influenza vaccine. Regarding the study as a whole: T cells newly recruited by each seasonal influenza vaccination are few, the authors suggested.

Via MiXCR, TCRdb re-called the RT-PCR reads, giving one row per CDR3 protein. The profile covers around 520,000 distinct CDR3 sequences, with roughly 12% appearing a single time and about 10% taken by the ten largest. A word on this clonotype: Antigen unknown.

Trimming cost V 11 bases and J 4 bases; bases outside gene matches: 6. This CDR3 has 15 residues. CDR1 and CDR2 (germline): MDHEN, SYDVKM. The chain combines TRBV28 with TRBJ2-3; 16 nucleotides align to TRBD2. The receptor was derived from a man aged 45-65 years who received an inactivated influenza vaccine. Sample: PBMCs from blood, taken on the day of vaccination. This chain's CDR3 is CAGGTSGGAPDTQYF. The CDR3 nucleotides read TGTGCCGGCGGGACTAGCGGGGGGGCCCCAGATACGCAGTATTTT. Looking up the rest from reference TRBV28 and TRBJ2-3 gives the full variable domain: DVKVTQSSRYLVKRTGEKVFLECVQDMDHENMFWYRQDPGLGLRLIYFSYDVKMKEKGDIPEGYSVSREKKERFSLILESASTNQTSMYLCAGGTSGGAPDTQYFGPGTRLTVL.